Presented here are 7 T cell receptor beta chains from one specimen sequenced in a study of PD-L1 blockade in urothelial cancer. Time point given: peripheral blood 6 weeks after treatment start. Repertoires were generated with immunoSEQ multiplex PCR, while TCRdb's copy carries only in-frame clones and drops some. The sample shows about 46,000 clones, roughly 88% of them seen only once. This specimen was PBMCs, taken around atezolizumab (anti-PD-L1) treatment. The receptors were sampled from a man aged 50-60 years with urothelial cancer.

The chain couples TRBV9 to TRBJ2-3, with 7 bases identical to TRBD2. V lost 0 bases to trimming and J lost 6 bases; unmatched junction nucleotides: 4. The germline V gene has CDR1 SGDLS and CDR2 YYNGEE. This CDR3 region has 14 residues. As DNA, the CDR3 is TGTGCCAGCAGCGTAGAAGGCGGGGGTGATACGCAGTATTTT. It encodes CASSVEGGGDTQYF.

This chain links TRBV30 with TRBJ1-2; D not certain. The CDR3 totals 13 residues. The ends were cut back, 5 bases at V and 2 bases at J, with 12 bases in the middle. Germline assignment: CDR1 GTSNPN and CDR2 SVGIG (reference sequence). The CDR3 spells CAWGLERNYGYTF. The CDR3 DNA follows: TGTGCCTGGGGTTTAGAGAGGAACTATGGCTACACCTTC.

The chain links TRBV29-1 to TRBJ2-5; D is ambiguous. The V gene lost 7 bases and the J gene lost 4 bases, with 10 bases spanning the gap. The germline V gene has CDR1 SQVTM and CDR2 ANQGSEA. CDR3 length: 11 amino acids. The CDR3 DNA follows: TGCAGCGCCTCGATGGCAGAGACCCAGTACTTC. Translating it yields CSASMAETQYF.

The gene calls are TRBV19 and TRBJ2-3; 8 nucleotides line up with TRBD2. Germline CDR1 and CDR2: LNHDA and SQIVND (reference sequence). Germline trimming cut 8 bases from V and 0 bases from J; bases unmatched to any gene: 7. CDR3 length: 15 residues. The CDR3 DNA reads TGTGCCAGTGGAATAGCGGGACTTAGCACAGATACGCAGTATTTT. Protein sequence: CASGIAGLSTDTQYF.

This clone is judged medium-sized. This chain connects TRBV6-6 to TRBJ1-5; D is uncertain. Trimming removed 7 bases from V and 1 base from J, with 8 bases in between. Germline V gene sequence: CDR1 MNHNY, CDR2 SVGAGI (reference sequence). The CDR3 is 13 amino acids. The DNA of the CDR3 is TGTGCCAGCACTTCCGGGAGCAATCAGCCCCAGCATTTT. Its protein product is CASTSGSNQPQHF.

V is TRBV14 and J is TRBJ2-2; the D gene is possibly TRBD2 (5 bases). V was shortened by 0 bases and J by 4 bases, with 15 bases between the two germline ends. The CDR3 covers 17 residues. The V gene's germline CDR1 is SGHDN and CDR2 FVKESK. The CDR3 loop reads CASSQDFVASITGELFF. CDR3 bases: TGTGCCAGCAGCCAAGATTTCGTGGCTAGCATCACCGGGGAGCTGTTTTTT.

The J gene is TRBJ2-2, the V gene TRBV10-2, with 7 nucleotides matching TRBD1. Germline-derived CDR1 and CDR2 are WSHSY and SAAADI. The CDR3 runs 16 residues. J was trimmed by 5 bases and V by 2 bases; bases with no gene match: 8. CDR3 bases: TGCGCCAGCAGTGAGATCAAGGGGGCTGGGACCGGGGAGCTGTTTTTT. Translating gives CASSEIKGAGTGELFF.